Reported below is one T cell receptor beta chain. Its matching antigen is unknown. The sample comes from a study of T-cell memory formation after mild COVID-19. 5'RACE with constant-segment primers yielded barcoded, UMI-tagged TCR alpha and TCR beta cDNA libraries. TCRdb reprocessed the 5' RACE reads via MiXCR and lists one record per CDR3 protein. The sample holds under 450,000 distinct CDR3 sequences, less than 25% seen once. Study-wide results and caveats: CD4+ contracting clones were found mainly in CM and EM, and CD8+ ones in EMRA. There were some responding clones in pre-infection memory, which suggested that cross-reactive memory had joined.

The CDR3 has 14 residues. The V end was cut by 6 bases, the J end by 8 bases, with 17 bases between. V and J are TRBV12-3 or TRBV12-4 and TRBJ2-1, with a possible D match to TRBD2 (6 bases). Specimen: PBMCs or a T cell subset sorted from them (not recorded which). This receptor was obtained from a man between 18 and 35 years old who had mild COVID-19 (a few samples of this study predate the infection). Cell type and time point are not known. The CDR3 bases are TGTGCCAGCAGGCCGGGACTTAGCGTCCATGAGCAGTTCTTC. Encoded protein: CASRPGLSVHEQFF.